This T cell receptor (beta chain) is from a study of OX40 agonist ivuxolimab in advanced cancers. As for the study in general: An agonistic anti-OX40 (CD134) antibody, ivuxolimab, was used to treat the patients. Allowance was made for prior anti-PD-1, anti-PD-L1 or anti-CTLA-4 therapy, and 40% to 45% had some. Three patients had partial responses: one hepatocellular carcinoma, two cutaneous melanoma. General study findings and limits: Clonal expansion was seen in CD4+ and CD8+ blood T cells by week 6 at 0.1 to 3.0 mg/kg.

Comments on this clone: Antigen specificity is unknown.

CDR1 and CDR2 (germline): MDHEN, SYDVKM. Between the trimmed V and J ends, which lost 1 base and 9 bases, there was a span of 10 bases. There are 14 residues in the CDR3. TCRdb's copy holds only in-frame clones and misses some; the assay was immunoSEQ multiplex PCR. The table includes some 100,000 clones, less than 90% detected once. The source is an adult with an advanced solid tumor such as melanoma, head and neck, liver or kidney cancer. Material: CD4+ or CD8+ T cells sorted from blood, obtained in a trial of the OX40 agonist ivuxolimab. The V call is TRBV28, the J call TRBJ1-6; D gene unclear. The CDR3 sequence: CASSLLGVGSPLHF. In nucleotides, the CDR3 is TGTGCCAGCAGTTTATTGGGCGTAGGTTCACCCCTCCACTTT.